A single sample gave rise to the 6 T cell receptor beta chains below, sequenced in a study of naive and memory T cell subsets. Two oligonucleotides, mixed equimolar, formed the beta constant-region primer covering TRBC1 and TRBC2. Ligated cDNA was amplified by four rounds of PCR with nested alpha and beta constant-region primers and SP2. One entry per CDR3 protein results from TCRdb running MiXCR on the UMI-ligation and nested PCR reads. The data show roughly 130,000 distinct CDR3 sequences, 35% to 40% seen once. The source material was central memory CD4+ T cells from blood. The source of these receptors is a human donor in good health.

This clonotype was seen a few times. The chain is built from TRBV5-4 and TRBJ2-6, with D possibly TRBD1 on 6 matching bases. The germline gives CDR1 SGHNT, CDR2 YYREEE (reference sequence). Between the trimmed V and J ends, which lost 1 base and 0 bases, there was a span of 11 bases. The CDR3 totals 17 residues. In DNA, the CDR3 is TGTGCCAGCAGCTTGATACAGGGATTCTCTGGGGCCAACGTCCTGACTTTC. As protein: CASSLIQGFSGANVLTF.

This clonotype was seen a few times. The chain couples TRBV30 to TRBJ2-1; TRBD2 matches at 12 bases. Germline CDR1 reads GTSNPN; CDR2 reads SVGIG (reference sequence). V gave up 3 bases and J gave up 7 bases; unmatched junction bases: 7. This CDR3 region has 15 residues. CDR3 protein: CAWRRGLAGRNEQFF. In DNA form, the CDR3 reads TGTGCCTGGAGACGAGGACTAGCGGGGAGGAATGAGCAGTTCTTC.

This clonotype appeared many times. The V gene is TRBV20-1, the J gene TRBJ1-1; D is ambiguous. Trimming removed 0 bases from V and 4 bases from J, with 9 bases in between. CDR1 is DFQATT and CDR2 is SNEGSKA in the germline V gene (reference sequence). The CDR3 spans 13 residues. The chain's CDR3 is CSAREPLSTEAFF. The CDR3 bases are TGCAGTGCTAGAGAGCCCCTGAGCACTGAAGCTTTCTTT.

The rearrangement joins TRBV7-2 to TRBJ2-7; TRBD2 agrees at 12 bases. The CDR3 extends over 18 amino acids. CDR1 is SGHTA and CDR2 is FQGNSA in the germline V gene. Germline trimming cut 2 bases from V and 0 bases from J; bases unmatched to any gene: 8. CDR3 nucleotide sequence: TGTGCCAGCAGCTTACAGCTAGCGGGAGGGCGAAGCTCCTACGAGCAGTACTTC. Its protein product is CASSLQLAGGRSSYEQYF.

This chain joins TRBV5-1 and TRBJ2-3, with 8 bases lining up with TRBD1. The CDR3 totals 15 residues. Germline assignment: CDR1 SGHRS and CDR2 YFSETQ. Trimming removed 4 bases from V and 2 bases from J; junction bases left unmatched: 6. The chain's CDR3 is CASSRRQGFTDTQYF. The CDR3 nucleotides are TGCGCCAGCAGCAGGCGACAGGGGTTCACAGATACGCAGTATTTT. The full variable domain, in which reference TRBV5-1 and TRBJ2-3 provide the parts outside the CDR3, is KAGVTQTPRYLIKTRGQQVTLSCSPISGHRSVSWYQQTPGQGLQFLFEYFSETQRNKGNFPGRFSGRQFSNSRSEMNVSTLELGDSALYLCASSRRQGFTDTQYFGPGTRLTVL.

The V and J genes are TRBV7-2 and TRBJ2-1; 7 bases align to TRBD1. There are 14 residues in the CDR3. Trimming took 2 bases from V and 7 from J; bases not matched to a gene: 5. Germline-derived CDR1 and CDR2 are SGHTA and FQGNSA. CDR3 sequence: CASSLQTGKNEQFF. The CDR3 nucleotides read TGTGCCAGCAGCTTACAGACAGGGAAAAATGAGCAGTTCTTC. Variable domain in full (rest from reference TRBV7-2 and TRBJ2-1): GAGVSQSPSNKVTEKGKDVELRCDPISGHTALYWYRQSLGQGLEFLIYFQGNSAPDKSGLPSDRFSAERTGGSVSTLTIQRTQQEDSAVYLCASSLQTGKNEQFFGPGTRLTVL.